These 28 T cell receptor beta chains were all obtained from the same sample, sequenced in a study of shared clonotypes between healthy human individuals. Measured with immunoSEQ multiplex PCR; TCRdb has only the in-frame clones, and not every one. In the table there are hundreds of thousands of clones, about 96% of which are singletons. It was CD45RO-negative cells, positively selected for CCR7, that made up naive CD8 cells, with terminally differentiated effector memory CD45RA+ cells excluded. The source material was naive CD8+ T cells sorted from blood. Receptors were obtained from a man aged 30 to 45 in good health.

In this sample, this clone turned up a few times. This chain connects TRBV7-7 to TRBJ2-2; D may be TRBD2 (6 bases). There are 14 residues in the CDR3. Trimming cost V 5 bases and J 6 bases, with 13 bases left between them. CDR1 and CDR2 (germline): SSHAT, FNYEAQ (reference sequence). CDR3 coding DNA: TGTGCCAGCAGCCAGACTAGAACCGCCGGGGAGCTGTTTTTT. It translates to CASSQTRTAGELFF. Looking up the rest from reference TRBV7-7 and TRBJ2-2 gives the full variable domain: GAGVSQSPRYKVTKRGQDVTLRCDPISSHATLYWYQQALGQGPEFLTYFNYEAQPDKSGLPSDRFSAERPEGSISTLTIQRTEQRDSAMYRCASSQTRTAGELFFGEGSRLTVL.

The chain uses TRBV7-9 and TRBJ1-5; tentative D call: TRBD1 (6 bases). Germline V gene data show CDR1 as SEHNR and CDR2 as FQNEAQ (reference sequence). Trimming pared 5 bases from V and 0 bases from J, leaving 11 bases between. The CDR3 is 15 amino acids. CDR3 amino acids: CASSLTGLSNQPQHF. For the CDR3, the DNA is TGTGCCAGCAGCCTTACAGGGCTTAGCAATCAGCCCCAGCATTTT. Supplemented by reference TRBV7-9 and TRBJ1-5, the full variable domain reads DTGVSQNPRHKITKRGQNVTFRCDPISEHNRLYWYRQTLGQGPEFLTYFQNEAQLEKSRLLSDRFSAERPKGSFSTLEIQRTEQGDSAMYLCASSLTGLSNQPQHFGDGTRLSIL.

The V call is TRBV15, the J call TRBJ1-5; D not resolved. The CDR3 totals 15 residues. The germline V gene has CDR1 LNHNV and CDR2 YYDKDF (reference sequence). V shed 0 bases and J shed 0 bases, with 6 bases lying between them. Here the CDR3 DNA reads TGTGCCACCAGCAGAGATATAAGTAGCAATCAGCCCCAGCATTTT. Encoded protein: CATSRDISSNQPQHF. The whole variable domain, remainder taken from reference TRBV15 and TRBJ1-5, is DAMVIQNPRYQVTQFGKPVTLSCSQTLNHNVMYWYQQKSSQAPKLLFHYYDKDFNNEADTPDNFQSRRPNTSFCFLDIRSPGLGDTAMYLCATSRDISSNQPQHFGDGTRLSIL.

The genes are TRBV6-1 and TRBJ2-1; D remains ambiguous. The V end lost 4 bases, the J end lost 0 bases, and 13 bases lay between the germline ends. The CDR3 extends over 16 amino acids. In germline, CDR1 is MNHNS, CDR2 SASEGT. The CDR3 sequence is CASSAYDLSSYNEQFF. The CDR3 bases are TGTGCCAGCAGTGCCTACGACCTGAGCTCCTACAATGAGCAGTTCTTC.

This clone was recorded once. The V gene is TRBV5-4, the J gene TRBJ2-1, with no clear D. The germline V gene has CDR1 SGHNT and CDR2 YYREEE (reference sequence). The CDR3 contains 13 residues. V was pared by 4 bases and J by 0 bases, with 5 bases between. The CDR3 reads CASSPSSYNEQFF. CDR3 in DNA: TGTGCCAGCAGCCCGAGCTCCTACAATGAGCAGTTCTTC.

This chain links TRBV4-2 with TRBJ2-5; possible D gene TRBD2, 6 bases. Trimming removed 2 bases from V and 1 base from J, with 11 bases in between. This CDR3 is 15 amino acids long. Per the germline V gene, CDR1 is LGHNA and CDR2 is YNFKEQ. CDR3: CASSQPTSLQETQYF. The CDR3 bases are TGTGCCAGCAGCCAACCGACTAGTCTCCAAGAGACCCAGTACTTC.

This clone was counted between two and nine times. The chain couples TRBV25-1 to TRBJ2-1; D is undetermined. This CDR3 has 13 residues. CDR1 is MGHDK, CDR2 SYGVNS, per germline. V was shortened by 5 bases and J by 7 bases, with 12 bases between the two germline ends. CDR3 nucleotides: TGTGCCAGCAGTACCTTCCCCGGGAATGAGCAGTTCTTC. Translation: CASSTFPGNEQFF.

The rearrangement uses TRBV6-6 and TRBJ2-2; tentatively, D is TRBD1 (5 bases). This CDR3 is 14 amino acids long. Germline CDR1 MNHNY, CDR2 SVGAGI (reference sequence). Trimming removed 4 bases at V and 6 bases at J, with 12 bases between. CDR3 sequence reads: CASSLTESAGELFF. CDR3 sequence (DNA): TGTGCCAGCAGTTTGACAGAGAGCGCCGGGGAGCTGTTTTTT.

This sequence joins TRBV5-1 and TRBJ2-2; TRBD1 matches at 11 bases. With 6 bases clipped from V and 5 bases from J, the junction kept 3 bases outside the gene matches. This CDR3 contains 14 residues. CDR1 is SGHRS and CDR2 is YFSETQ in the germline V gene. In DNA, the CDR3 is TGCGCCAGCATGGACAGGGGGCCGACCGGGGAGCTGTTTTTT. It encodes CASMDRGPTGELFF.

V usage is TRBV7-9 and J usage is TRBJ1-5; D remains unclear. The CDR3 loop spans 14 amino acids. V was cut by 1 base and J by 4 bases, with 8 bases left in between. Germline lookup yields CDR1 SEHNR and CDR2 FQNEAQ (reference sequence). The CDR3, as DNA: TGTGCCAGCAGCTTAGTGGCGGGTAATCAGCCCCAGCATTTT. Its protein product is CASSLVAGNQPQHF.

The chain uses TRBV5-5 and TRBJ2-7, with D perhaps assigned TRBD1 or TRBD2 (5 bases each). V lost 3 bases to trimming and J lost 2 bases, with 9 bases between them. Germline values: CDR1 SGHKS, CDR2 YYEKEE (reference sequence). The CDR3 runs 13 residues. This CDR3 reads CASSWDGPYEQYF. The CDR3 DNA is TGTGCCAGCAGCTGGGACGGCCCCTACGAGCAGTACTTC.

The chain combines TRBV27 with TRBJ2-1; no clear D. Trimming stripped 6 bases from V and 5 bases from J, with 14 bases between. The CDR3 extends over 14 amino acids. Germline loops: CDR1 MNHEY, CDR2 SMNVEV (reference sequence). CDR3 region: CASRPRGSNNEQFF. The CDR3 DNA reads TGTGCCAGCAGACCCCGAGGTAGCAACAATGAGCAGTTCTTC.

The chain links TRBV7-9 to TRBJ1-1; D perhaps matches TRBD1 (6 bases). From germline, CDR1 is SEHNR and CDR2 FQNEAQ (reference sequence). The CDR3 totals 16 residues. V lost 6 bases and J 2 bases, leaving 19 bases between the germline ends. In DNA, the CDR3 is TGTGCCAGCAGTCAGAGCCCAGGGGCTGAAAACACTGAAGCTTTCTTT. It codes for CASSQSPGAENTEAFF. The full variable domain, rest sourced from reference TRBV7-9 and TRBJ1-1, is DTGVSQNPRHKITKRGQNVTFRCDPISEHNRLYWYRQTLGQGPEFLTYFQNEAQLEKSRLLSDRFSAERPKGSFSTLEIQRTEQGDSAMYLCASSQSPGAENTEAFFGQGTRLTVV.

V gene TRBV29-1 combines with J gene TRBJ2-7; possibly TRBD2 for D (6 bases). CDR3 size: 12 residues. V was shortened by 6 bases and J by 5 bases, with 14 bases between the two germline ends. Germline V CDR1 and CDR2: SQVTM, ANQGSEA. The CDR3 region is CSVLLAGHEQYF. CDR3 sequence (DNA): TGCAGCGTGTTACTAGCCGGGCACGAGCAGTACTTC.

V and J are TRBV30 and TRBJ2-7; no clear D gene. V was clipped by 4 bases and J by 3 bases, with 13 bases between them. The germline gives CDR1 GTSNPN, CDR2 SVGIG (reference sequence). CDR3 length: 13 amino acids. CDR3 in DNA: TGTGCCTGGAATAGGCAGGACCTCTACGAGCAGTACTTC. It encodes CAWNRQDLYEQYF.

CDR3 loop: CASSLRAVHEQYF. DNA for the CDR3: TGTGCCAGCAGCTTAAGGGCAGTACACGAGCAGTACTTC. The V gene is TRBV7-8, the J gene TRBJ2-7; no definite D call. The CDR3 extends over 13 amino acids. V was pared by 2 bases and J by 5 bases, with 10 bases between. CDR1 is SGHVS and CDR2 is FQNEAQ in the germline V gene.

The rearrangement joins TRBV19 to TRBJ1-1; D might be TRBD1 (6 bases). Deletions cut 1 base from V and 4 bases from J, with 13 bases between. The CDR3 contains 15 residues. CDR1 LNHDA and CDR2 SQIVND come from the germline V gene (reference sequence). The CDR3 nucleotides are TGTGCCAGTAGTATAGTAGGGCAGGGGCTCACTGAAGCTTTCTTT. Amino acid sequence: CASSIVGQGLTEAFF.

V usage is TRBV9 and J usage is TRBJ2-5; the D gene is possibly TRBD1 (5 bases). CDR3 length: 14 residues. The germline gives CDR1 SGDLS, CDR2 YYNGEE. V was cut by 4 bases and J by 0 bases, with 10 bases left in between. The CDR3 DNA sequence: TGTGCCAGCAGCTCAGACAGATACCAAGAGACCCAGTACTTC. Its protein is CASSSDRYQETQYF.

The V gene is TRBV15, the J gene TRBJ2-7; 8 bases fit TRBD1. The V gene end was trimmed by 1 base and the J gene end by 6 bases; junction bases not matched to a gene: 11. Germline assignment: CDR1 LNHNV and CDR2 YYDKDF (reference sequence). There are 16 residues in the CDR3. In DNA, the CDR3 is TGTGCCACCAGCAGAGTGAGGGACAGGCCCCGGAGCGAGCAGTACTTC. Translated, it gives CATSRVRDRPRSEQYF. Based on the CDR3 plus reference TRBV15 and TRBJ2-7, the full variable domain is DAMVIQNPRYQVTQFGKPVTLSCSQTLNHNVMYWYQQKSSQAPKLLFHYYDKDFNNEADTPDNFQSRRPNTSFCFLDIRSPGLGDTAMYLCATSRVRDRPRSEQYFGPGTRLTVT.

The chain combines TRBV7-6 with TRBJ2-7; 10 nucleotides agree with TRBD2. From germline, CDR1 is SGHVS and CDR2 FNYEAQ. V shed 5 bases and J 2 bases; nucleotides not matched to a gene: 9. CDR3 length: 16 residues. The CDR3 coding sequence is TGTGCCAGCAGCCCCGGGACAGCGGGAGGGCCCTACGAGCAGTACTTC. Translated: CASSPGTAGGPYEQYF. Based on the CDR3 plus reference TRBV7-6 and TRBJ2-7, the full variable domain is GAGVSQSPRYKVTKRGQDVALRCDPISGHVSLYWYRQALGQGPEFLTYFNYEAQQDKSGLPNDRFSAERPEGSISTLTIQRTEQRDSAMYRCASSPGTAGGPYEQYFGPGTRLTVT.

The gene calls are TRBV11-2 and TRBJ1-3, with 7 bases aligning to TRBD1. Germline CDR1 is SGHAT and CDR2 is FQNNGV. Germline trimming cut 5 bases from V and 4 bases from J; bases unmatched to any gene: 11. This CDR3 has 16 residues. The CDR3 DNA sequence: TGTGCCAGCAGCCCCTCCGGGACAGAAGCCGGAAACACCATATATTTT. It is translated as CASSPSGTEAGNTIYF.

J is TRBJ2-7 and V is TRBV7-8; 9 bases map to TRBD2. There are 15 residues in the CDR3. Germline CDR1 reads SGHVS; CDR2 reads FQNEAQ. V trimming: 4 bases; J trimming: 0 bases; junction bases outside the gene matches: 4. The CDR3 DNA reads TGTGCCAGCAGCTCTCTAGCGGGAAGCTCCTACGAGCAGTACTTC. It translates to CASSSLAGSSYEQYF.

In this sample, this clone turned up once. CDR3 amino acids: CASINRGANTEAFF. In nucleotides, the CDR3 is TGTGCCAGCATCAACAGGGGGGCGAACACTGAAGCTTTCTTT. This chain connects TRBV28 to TRBJ1-1, with 8 bases matching TRBD1. The CDR3 is 14 amino acids. V gave up 7 bases and J gave up 1 base; unmatched junction bases: 5. Looked up from germline, CDR1 is MDHEN and CDR2 is SYDVKM.

This chain links TRBV28 with TRBJ1-2, with TRBD1 matching 10 bases. This CDR3 has 15 amino acids. Germline lookup yields CDR1 MDHEN and CDR2 SYDVKM. The ends lost 1 base at V and 7 bases at J; junction bases unmatched: 6. This chain's CDR3 is CASSLSGTGESGYTF. DNA for the CDR3: TGTGCCAGCAGTTTATCGGGGACAGGGGAGTCTGGCTACACCTTC.

J is TRBJ2-7 and V is TRBV27; a possible D gene is TRBD2 (6 bases). The CDR3 has 15 amino acids. V gave up 0 bases and J gave up 4 bases, with 13 bases separating them. Germline CDR1 reads MNHEY; CDR2 reads SMNVEV (reference sequence). CDR3 nucleotide sequence: TGTGCCAGCAGTTTATCGGCGGGATCCCGTTACGAGCAGTACTTC. Translation: CASSLSAGSRYEQYF.

The V call is TRBV29-1, the J call TRBJ1-5; 7 positions match TRBD1. This CDR3 comprises 16 residues. CDR1 is SQVTM, CDR2 ANQGSEA, per germline. The CDR3 loop is CDDESLDRKNAWPQHF. In DNA, the CDR3 is TGCGATGACGAATCTTTGGACAGGAAAAATGCGTGGCCCCAGCATTTT.

The rearrangement uses TRBV23-1 and TRBJ1-1; maybe TRBD1 (6 bases). TRBV23-1 is an ORF, with its function uncertain. V was shortened by 2 bases and J by 2 bases, with 12 bases between the two germline ends. This CDR3 comprises 15 residues. Here the CDR3 DNA reads TGCGCCAGCAGTCAACCGACAGGTACTAACACTGAAGCTTTCTTT. Residues: CASSQPTGTNTEAFF.

For this clone: The germline gene is not matched at one end of the junction; a read error may be the cause. The rearrangement uses TRBV10-3 and TRBJ2-7, with TRBD2 matching 11 bases. Germline loops: CDR1 ENHRY, CDR2 SYGVKD. The CDR3 has 12 residues. CDR3 sequence: CAISESGLAVWF. CDR3 coding DNA: TGTGCCATCAGTGAGTCGGGACTAGCGGTTTGGTTC.